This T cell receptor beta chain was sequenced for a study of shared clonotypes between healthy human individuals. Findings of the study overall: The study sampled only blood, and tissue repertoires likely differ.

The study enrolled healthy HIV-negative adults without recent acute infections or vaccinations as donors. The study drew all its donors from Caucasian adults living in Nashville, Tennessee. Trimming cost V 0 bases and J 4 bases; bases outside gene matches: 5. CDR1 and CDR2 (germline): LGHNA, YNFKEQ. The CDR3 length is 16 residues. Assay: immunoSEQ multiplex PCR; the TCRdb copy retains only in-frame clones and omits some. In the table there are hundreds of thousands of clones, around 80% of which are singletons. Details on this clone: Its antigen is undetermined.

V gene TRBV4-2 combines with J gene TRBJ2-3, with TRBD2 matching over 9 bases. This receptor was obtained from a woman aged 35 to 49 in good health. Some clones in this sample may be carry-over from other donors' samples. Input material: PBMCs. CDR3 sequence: CASSQDSGRGADTQYF. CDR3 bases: TGTGCCAGCAGCCAAGATAGCGGGAGAGGGGCAGATACGCAGTATTTT.